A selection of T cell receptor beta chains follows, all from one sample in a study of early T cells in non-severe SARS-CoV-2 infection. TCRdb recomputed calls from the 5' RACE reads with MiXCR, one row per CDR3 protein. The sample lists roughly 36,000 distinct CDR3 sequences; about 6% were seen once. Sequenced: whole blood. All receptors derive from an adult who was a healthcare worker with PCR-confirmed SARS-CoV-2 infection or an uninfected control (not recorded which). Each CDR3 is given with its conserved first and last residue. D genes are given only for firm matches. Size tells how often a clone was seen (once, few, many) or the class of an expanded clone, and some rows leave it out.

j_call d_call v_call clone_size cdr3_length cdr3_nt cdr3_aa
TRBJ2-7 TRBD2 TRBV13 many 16 TGTGCCAGCAGCCTAGGACTAGCGGGGGCCAGGTGGGAGCAGTACTTC CASSLGLAGARWEQYF
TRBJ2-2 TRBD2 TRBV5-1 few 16 TGCGCCAGCAGCCGCGGACTAGCGGTGAACACCGGGGAGCTGTTTTTT CASSRGLAVNTGELFF
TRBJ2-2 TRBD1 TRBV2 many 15 TGTGCCAGCAGTGAAAGGGGACAGTTCGCCGGGGAGCTGTTTTTT CASSERGQFAGELFF
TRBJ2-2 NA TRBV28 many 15 NA CASSLLAETPGSCFF
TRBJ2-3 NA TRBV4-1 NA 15 TGCGCCAGCAGCCAAGGGTCAGGTAGCACAGATACGCAGTATTTT CASSQGSGSTDTQYF
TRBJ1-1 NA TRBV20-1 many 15 TGCAGTGCTAGAGTTTCCAGCCACCTCCTCCATGAAGCTTTCTTT CSARVSSHLLHEAFF
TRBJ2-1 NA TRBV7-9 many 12 TGTGCCAGCACCCCCGGCCTAGGGGAGCAGTTCTTC CASTPGLGEQFF
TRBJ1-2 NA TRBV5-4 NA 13 TGTGCCAGCAGCTTGAGTAATGGCTATGGCTACACCTTC CASSLSNGYGYTF
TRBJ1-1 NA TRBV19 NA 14 TGTGCCAGCGGGGCCGGAGGGGTGGACACTGAAGCTTTCTTT CASGAGGVDTEAFF
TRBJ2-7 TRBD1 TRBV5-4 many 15 TGTGCCAGCAGCTTGGCCGGGACAGTTTCCTACGAGCAGTACTTC CASSLAGTVSYEQYF
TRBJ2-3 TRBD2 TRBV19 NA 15 TGTGCCAGTAGTGCCCCTAGCGGGGGGACAGATACGCAGTATTTT CASSAPSGGTDTQYF